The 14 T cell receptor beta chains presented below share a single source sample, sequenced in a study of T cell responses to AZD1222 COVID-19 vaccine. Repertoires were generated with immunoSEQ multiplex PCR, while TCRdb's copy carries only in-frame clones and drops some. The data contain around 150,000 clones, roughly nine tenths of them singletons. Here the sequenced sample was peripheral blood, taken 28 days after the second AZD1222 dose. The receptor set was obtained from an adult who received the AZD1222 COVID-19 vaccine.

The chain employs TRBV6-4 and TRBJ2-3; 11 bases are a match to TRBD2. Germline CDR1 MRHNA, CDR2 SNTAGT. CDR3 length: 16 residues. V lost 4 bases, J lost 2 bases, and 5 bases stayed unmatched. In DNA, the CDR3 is TGTGCCAGCAGTGCCCTAGCGGGGGGCTACACAGATACGCAGTATTTT. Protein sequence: CASSALAGGYTDTQYF.

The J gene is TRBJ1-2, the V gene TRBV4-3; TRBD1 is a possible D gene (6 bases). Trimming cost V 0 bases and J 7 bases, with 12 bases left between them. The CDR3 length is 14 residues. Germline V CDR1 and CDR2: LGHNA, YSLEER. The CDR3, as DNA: TGCGCCAGCAGCCAAGACCCGGGGGCAGGTGGCTACACCTTC. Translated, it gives CASSQDPGAGGYTF.

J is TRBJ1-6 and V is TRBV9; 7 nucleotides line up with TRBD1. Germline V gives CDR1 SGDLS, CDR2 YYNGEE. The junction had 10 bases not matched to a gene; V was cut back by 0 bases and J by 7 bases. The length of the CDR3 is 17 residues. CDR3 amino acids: CASSVAPGRGDNSPLHF. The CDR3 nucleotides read TGTGCCAGCAGCGTAGCGCCTGGCAGGGGGGACAATTCACCCCTCCACTTT.

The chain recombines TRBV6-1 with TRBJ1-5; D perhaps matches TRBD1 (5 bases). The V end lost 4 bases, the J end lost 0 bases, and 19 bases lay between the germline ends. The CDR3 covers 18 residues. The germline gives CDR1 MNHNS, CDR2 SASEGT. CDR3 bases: TGTGCCAGCAGTGTGATAGGGACGGGAGAGTATAGCAATCAGCCCCAGCATTTT. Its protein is CASSVIGTGEYSNQPQHF.

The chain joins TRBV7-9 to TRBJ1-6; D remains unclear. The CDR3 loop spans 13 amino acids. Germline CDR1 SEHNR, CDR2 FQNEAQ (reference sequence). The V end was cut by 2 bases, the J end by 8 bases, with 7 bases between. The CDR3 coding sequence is TGTGCCAGCAGCTTAAATGGGGATTCACCCCTCCACTTT. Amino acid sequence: CASSLNGDSPLHF. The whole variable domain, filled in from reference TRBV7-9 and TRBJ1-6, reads DTGVSQNPRHKITKRGQNVTFRCDPISEHNRLYWYRQTLGQGPEFLTYFQNEAQLEKSRLLSDRFSAERPKGSFSTLEIQRTEQGDSAMYLCASSLNGDSPLHFGNGTRLTVT.

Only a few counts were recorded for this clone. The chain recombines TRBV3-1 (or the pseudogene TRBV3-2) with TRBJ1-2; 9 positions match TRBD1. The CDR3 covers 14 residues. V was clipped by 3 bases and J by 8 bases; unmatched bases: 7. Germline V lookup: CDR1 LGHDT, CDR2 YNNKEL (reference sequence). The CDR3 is CASSQGQGLRGYTF. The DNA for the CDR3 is TGTGCCAGCAGCCAGGGACAGGGCTTGAGGGGCTACACCTTC.

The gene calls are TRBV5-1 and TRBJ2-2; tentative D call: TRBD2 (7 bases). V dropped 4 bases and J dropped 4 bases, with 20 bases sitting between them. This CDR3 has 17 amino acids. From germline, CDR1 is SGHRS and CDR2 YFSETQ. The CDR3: CASSGSTQGGGTGELFF. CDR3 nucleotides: TGCGCCAGCAGCGGTTCTACACAGGGAGGGGGCACCGGGGAGCTGTTTTTT. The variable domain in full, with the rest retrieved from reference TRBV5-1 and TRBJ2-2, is KAGVTQTPRYLIKTRGQQVTLSCSPISGHRSVSWYQQTPGQGLQFLFEYFSETQRNKGNFPGRFSGRQFSNSRSEMNVSTLELGDSALYLCASSGSTQGGGTGELFFGEGSRLTVL.

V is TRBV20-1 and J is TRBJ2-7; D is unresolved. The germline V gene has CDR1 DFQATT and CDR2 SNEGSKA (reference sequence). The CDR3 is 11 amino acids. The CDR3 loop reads CSAAVNYEQYF. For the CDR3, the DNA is TGCAGCGCGGCGGTTAACTACGAGCAGTACTTC.

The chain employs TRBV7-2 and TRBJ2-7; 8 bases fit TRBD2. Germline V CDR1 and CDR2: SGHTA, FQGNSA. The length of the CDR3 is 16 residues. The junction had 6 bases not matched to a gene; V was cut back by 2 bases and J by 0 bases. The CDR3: CASSLYRGGSSYEQYF. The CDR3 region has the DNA TGTGCCAGCAGCTTATATCGCGGGGGGAGCTCCTACGAGCAGTACTTC.

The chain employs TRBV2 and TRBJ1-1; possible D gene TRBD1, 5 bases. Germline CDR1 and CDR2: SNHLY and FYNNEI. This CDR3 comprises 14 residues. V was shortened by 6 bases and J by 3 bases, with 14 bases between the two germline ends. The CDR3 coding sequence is TGTGCCAGCAGCGGTGGGGGAAGCGACACTGAAGCTTTCTTT. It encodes CASSGGGSDTEAFF.

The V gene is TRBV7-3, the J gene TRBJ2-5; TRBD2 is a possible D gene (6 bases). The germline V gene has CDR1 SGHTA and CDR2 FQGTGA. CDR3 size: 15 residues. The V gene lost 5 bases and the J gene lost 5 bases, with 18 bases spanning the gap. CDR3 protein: CASSPSASGEETQYF. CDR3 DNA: TGTGCCAGCAGCCCCTCCGCCTCGGGGGAGGAGACCCAGTACTTC.

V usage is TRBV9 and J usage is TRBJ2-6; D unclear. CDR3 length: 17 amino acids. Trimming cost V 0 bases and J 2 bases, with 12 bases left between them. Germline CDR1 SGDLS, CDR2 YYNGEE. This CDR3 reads CASSVETGVAGANVLTF. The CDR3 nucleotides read TGTGCCAGCAGCGTAGAGACTGGGGTCGCTGGGGCCAACGTCCTGACTTTC.

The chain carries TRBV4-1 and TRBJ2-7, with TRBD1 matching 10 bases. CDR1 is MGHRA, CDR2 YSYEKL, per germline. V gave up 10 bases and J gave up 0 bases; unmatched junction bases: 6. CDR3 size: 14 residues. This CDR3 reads CATGGQGSSYEQYF. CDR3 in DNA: TGCGCCACCGGGGGACAGGGGAGCTCCTACGAGCAGTACTTC.

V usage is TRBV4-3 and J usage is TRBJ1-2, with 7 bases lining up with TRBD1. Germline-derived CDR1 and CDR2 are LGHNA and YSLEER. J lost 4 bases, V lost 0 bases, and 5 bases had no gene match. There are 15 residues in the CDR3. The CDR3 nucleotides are TGCGCCAGCAGCCAAGAAACAGGGGCGGTCTATGGCTACACCTTC. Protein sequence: CASSQETGAVYGYTF.